This T cell receptor (beta chain) stems from a study of cytomegalovirus exposure and HLA in healthy donors. Study-wide points: Most TCR beta V segments were productive about 90% or about 30% of the time in an earlier analysis. TCR beta V- and J-gene trimming, according to a later analysis, was linked to a missense DCLRE1C variant.

For this clone: What it binds is unknown.

The PCR contained 60 Vbeta and 13 Jbeta primers. Authors' methods: A follow-up analysis tallied about 88 million unique TCR beta chains, roughly 11 million shared. Here immunoSEQ multiplex PCR was the method, and the copy in TCRdb shows in-frame clones only, minus some. From that table come the V and J calls and clone size; the DNA was used to work out D and trimming. The top ten clones hold around 0.74% of a sample with around 180,000 clones, about 80% of them seen once. The CDR3 is 16 amino acids. Germline assignment: CDR1 SGHRS and CDR2 YFSETQ. Trimming took 2 bases from V and 5 from J; bases not matched to a gene: 10.

The source material was PBMCs. The chain employs TRBV5-1 and TRBJ1-1; 9 positions match TRBD1. This clonotype was obtained from a woman between 40 and 55 years old in good health and CMV-seronegative. CDR3: CASSLTGTGPGTEAFF. Written as DNA, the CDR3 is TGCGCCAGCAGCTTAACCGGGACAGGGCCCGGAACTGAAGCTTTCTTT.